This T cell receptor beta chain is from a study of graft-versus-host responses after intestinal transplantation. Across the whole study: Uniformly, recipients were administered anti-thymocyte globulin induction with subsequent tacrolimus and steroids for approximately three years.

As concerns this clone: Its antigen is still unknown.

Assay: immunoSEQ multiplex PCR; the TCRdb copy retains only in-frame clones and omits some. The data contain approximately 37,000 clones, about nine tenths of them singletons. Tissue processing of the graft released intraepithelial and lamina propria lymphocytes from it. Findings and caveats of the study: Early post-transplant HvG declines showed an association with peak circulating GvH clone levels. Recipient marrow harbored GvH clones, some of which surfaced first in ileum or blood.

CDR3 length: 14 residues. In germline, CDR1 is LNHDA, CDR2 SQIVND (reference sequence). Trimming stripped 3 bases from V and 7 bases from J, with 16 bases between. V and J are TRBV19 and TRBJ2-7; possibly TRBD2 for D (6 bases). The origin of this receptor is a human patient who received an intestinal transplant, so some T cells may come from the graft donor. The sequencing here drew on ileum tissue, taken 200 to 210 days after intestinal transplant. In DNA form, the CDR3 reads TGTGCCAGTAGTATTGAATGGACTATGGGTGAGCAGTACTTC. Its translation is CASSIEWTMGEQYF.